The next 26 T cell receptor beta chains were all read from a single sample in a study of blood T cell repertoires in COVID-19. Some clones are missing from TCRdb's copy, which holds only in-frame ones; the method was immunoSEQ multiplex PCR. Counted here are approximately 340,000 clones, approximately 86% occurring once; the ten biggest clones make up approximately 9.9%. Specimen: peripheral blood. These receptor sequences come from a young man with COVID-19, enrolled during active disease.

The V and J genes are TRBV13 and TRBJ2-3; tentatively, D is TRBD2 (7 bases). The V and J ends lost 3 bases and 4 bases respectively, with 11 bases between them. CDR3 size: 14 residues. Germline assignment: CDR1 PRHDT and CDR2 FYEKMQ (reference sequence). CDR3 sequence reads: CASSLEGGSDTQYF. The CDR3 DNA follows: TGTGCCAGCAGCTTGGAGGGGGGGTCAGATACGCAGTATTTT.

The chain has TRBV19 and TRBJ2-2, with 7 nucleotides matching TRBD1. Germline lookup yields CDR1 LNHDA and CDR2 SQIVND (reference sequence). This CDR3 contains 17 residues. V lost 6 bases, J lost 1 base, and 11 bases stayed unmatched. DNA of the CDR3: TGTGCCAGTAGCAGGGACAGCCCCTGGGGGAACACCGGGGAGCTGTTTTTT. As protein: CASSRDSPWGNTGELFF.

Here the CDR3 reads CAAGTGGDEQYF. CDR3 nucleotides: TGTGCCGCCGGGACAGGGGGAGACGAGCAGTACTTC. This sequence joins TRBV30 and TRBJ2-7; 11 bases fit TRBD1. With 8 bases clipped from V and 5 bases from J, the junction kept 5 bases outside the gene matches. CDR1 GTSNPN and CDR2 SVGIG come from the germline V gene (reference sequence). This CDR3 is built from 12 residues.

On this clone itself: Other DNA sequences within the sample encode an identical CDR3. The chain is built from TRBV9 and TRBJ2-7; 12 nucleotides align to TRBD2. CDR1 SGDLS and CDR2 YYNGEE come from the germline V gene. V gave up 2 bases and J gave up 2 bases; unmatched junction bases: 2. The CDR3 contains 15 residues. CDR3 nucleotides: TGTGCCAGCAGCGTTCTAGCGGGAGGGCCCTACGAGCAGTACTTC. It yields the protein CASSVLAGGPYEQYF.

The rearrangement joins TRBV24-1 to TRBJ1-1; 9 bases align to TRBD1. Per germline, CDR1 KGHDR and CDR2 SFDVKD. The CDR3 is made up of 15 amino acids. V dropped 4 bases and J dropped 5; count of bases not matched to a gene: 7. CDR3 DNA sequence: TGTGCCACCAGTGACTCCAGACAGGGGGGGACTGAAGCTTTCTTT. It yields the protein CATSDSRQGGTEAFF.

The chain is built from TRBV30 and TRBJ1-2; perhaps TRBD1 as D (5 bases). Trimming left V 4 bases short and J 7 bases short, with 16 bases between. CDR3 length: 13 amino acids. CDR1 and CDR2 (germline): GTSNPN, SVGIG (reference sequence). CDR3 bases: TGTGCCTGGACTCCCAAACAGGTCCCTGGCTACACCTTC. Protein product: CAWTPKQVPGYTF. Together with reference TRBV30 and TRBJ1-2, the CDR3 gives the full variable domain: SQTIHQWPATLVQPVGSPLSLECTVEGTSNPNLYWYRQAAGRGLQLLFYSVGIGQISSEVPQNLSASRPQDRQFILSSKKLLLSDSGFYLCAWTPKQVPGYTFGSGTRLTVV.

This clone was found once. The chain combines TRBV30 with TRBJ1-4; 7 nucleotides line up with TRBD1. From germline, CDR1 is GTSNPN and CDR2 SVGIG (reference sequence). After removal of 3 bases from V and 3 bases from J, the junction contained 10 bases not matched to a gene. This CDR3 comprises 16 residues. The CDR3 region has the DNA TGTGCCTGGAGAAGAGGGTGGGGACAGCCTAATGAAAAACTGTTTTTT. Translating gives CAWRRGWGQPNEKLFF. The variable domain in full, with the rest retrieved from reference TRBV30 and TRBJ1-4, is SQTIHQWPATLVQPVGSPLSLECTVEGTSNPNLYWYRQAAGRGLQLLFYSVGIGQISSEVPQNLSASRPQDRQFILSSKKLLLSDSGFYLCAWRRGWGQPNEKLFFGSGTQLSVL.

This clone was seen a handful of times. V gene TRBV2 combines with J gene TRBJ2-5, with 7 bases that match TRBD1. The germline V gene has CDR1 SNHLY and CDR2 FYNNEI. The CDR3 has 15 amino acids. The trim removed 5 bases at V and 1 base at J, leaving 7 bases unmatched. The CDR3: CASSRRTGIQETQYF. CDR3 DNA: TGTGCCAGCAGTCGTCGGACAGGAATCCAAGAGACCCAGTACTTC.

The rearrangement uses TRBV4-3 and TRBJ1-6; D call uncertain. This CDR3 is built from 18 residues. V lost 0 bases to trimming and J lost 4 bases, with 16 bases between them. CDR1 is LGHNA, CDR2 YSLEER, per germline. The CDR3 bases are TGCGCCAGCAGCCAAGATCTAGGCAGTAGTTTTTATAATTCACCCCTCCACTTT. Its translation is CASSQDLGSSFYNSPLHF.

In regard to this clone: It may be a read error: a sequence one base away is much more abundant. This chain links TRBV5-6 with TRBJ2-7, with no clear D. The CDR3 has 11 residues. Between the trimmed V and J ends, which lost 2 bases and 3 bases, there was a span of 3 bases. CDR1 and CDR2 from the germline V gene are SGHDT and YYEEEE. CDR3 nucleotide sequence: TGTGCCAGCAGCTTCCTCTACGAGCAGTACTTC. It yields the protein CASSFLYEQYF.

V is TRBV28 and J is TRBJ2-5; 10 nucleotides align to TRBD1. The CDR3 sequence is 15 residues long. Germline CDR1 MDHEN, CDR2 SYDVKM. The V and J ends lost 7 bases and 3 bases, in that order; junction bases with no gene match: 8. CDR3 sequence (DNA): TGTGCCAGCAATAGACAGGGGGCAGGGGAAGAGACCCAGTACTTC. Translating it yields CASNRQGAGEETQYF.

The V gene is TRBV19, the J gene TRBJ2-7; the match to TRBD2 covers 7 bases. Germline CDR1 reads LNHDA; CDR2 reads SQIVND (reference sequence). V shed 5 bases and J 5 bases; nucleotides not matched to a gene: 9. CDR3 length: 14 residues. CDR3 sequence (DNA): TGTGCCAGTAGTCCCTGGGGGGGGGTTGACGAGCAGTACTTC. It yields the protein CASSPWGGVDEQYF.

The genes are TRBV3-1 (or the pseudogene TRBV3-2) and TRBJ1-1; D possibly corresponds to TRBD1 (5 bases). Germline V gene data show CDR1 as LGHDT and CDR2 as YNNKEL (reference sequence). The CDR3 is 15 amino acids. V lost 2 bases and J lost 1, with 11 bases in between. In DNA, the CDR3 is TGTGCCAGCAGCCAATGGGGCGTGGAGAACACTGAAGCTTTCTTT. It codes for CASSQWGVENTEAFF.

This clone occurred a few times. J is TRBJ1-2 and V is TRBV7-3, with D possibly being TRBD1 (6 bases). The germline gives CDR1 SGHTA, CDR2 FQGTGA. This CDR3 has 15 residues. V lost 1 base and J 8 bases, leaving 17 bases between the germline ends. Written as DNA, the CDR3 is TGTGCCAGCAGCTTAAATACGCTGGGACAACAAGGCTACACCTTC. The encoded protein is CASSLNTLGQQGYTF.

The V call is TRBV11-2, the J call TRBJ1-2, with 9 bases aligning to TRBD1. The CDR3 extends over 17 amino acids. Germline CDR1 SGHAT, CDR2 FQNNGV. The ends lost 5 bases at V and 4 bases at J; junction bases unmatched: 14. CDR3 residues: CASSTLMGQGILYGYTF. In nucleotides, the CDR3 is TGTGCCAGCAGCACTCTCATGGGACAGGGCATCCTCTATGGCTACACCTTC.

This sequence joins TRBV6-2 or TRBV6-3 and TRBJ1-1; TRBD1 matches at 7 bases. Germline CDR1 reads MNHEY; CDR2 reads SVGEGT. V trimming: 6 bases; J trimming: 2 bases; junction bases outside the gene matches: 6. The CDR3 is made up of 14 amino acids. The CDR3 sequence: CASSPWDSNTEAFF. The CDR3 DNA sequence: TGTGCCAGCAGCCCTTGGGACAGCAACACTGAAGCTTTCTTT.

Details on this clone: One junction end disagrees with the germline gene, perhaps due to a read error. The chain carries TRBV5-1 and TRBJ2-7; no reliable D call. Per germline, CDR1 SGHRS and CDR2 YFSETQ. The CDR3 covers 11 residues. This chain's CDR3 is CASSLLPLRDF. CDR3 in DNA: TGCGCCAGCAGCTTGCTGCCCCTAAGAGACTTC.

The chain employs TRBV7-3 and TRBJ2-1, with unresolved D. Germline V gives CDR1 SGHTA, CDR2 FQGTGA. Between the trimmed V and J ends, which lost 2 bases and 3 bases, there was a span of 5 bases. The CDR3 is 13 residues long. DNA of the CDR3: TGTGCCAGCAGCTTAGACTTCTACAATGAGCAGTTCTTC. The encoded protein is CASSLDFYNEQFF.

The chain links TRBV3-1 (or the pseudogene TRBV3-2) to TRBJ2-1; 15 nucleotides align to TRBD2. The CDR3 is 17 residues long. The germline V gene has CDR1 LGHDT and CDR2 YNNKEL (reference sequence). The V segment lost 1 base and the J segment 7 bases; nucleotides outside the gene matches: 5. The CDR3 bases are TGTGCCAGCAGCCAAGGGACTAGCGGGGGGGTAAAGAATGAGCAGTTCTTC. It translates to CASSQGTSGGVKNEQFF.

J is TRBJ2-1 and V is TRBV10-3; 10 bases agree with TRBD2. J was trimmed by 3 bases and V by 2 bases; bases with no gene match: 4. This CDR3 has 16 residues. The germline V gene has CDR1 ENHRY and CDR2 SYGVKD. Here the CDR3 DNA reads TGTGCCATCAGTGAGGGACTAGCGGATGGCTACAATGAGCAGTTCTTC. It codes for CAISEGLADGYNEQFF.

The CDR3 region has the DNA TGTGCCAGCAGCCAGGGAATCGAACAGCCCCAGCATTTT. As protein: CASSQGIEQPQHF. The rearrangement uses TRBV2 and TRBJ1-5; the D gene is possibly TRBD1 (5 bases). Germline V gene data show CDR1 as SNHLY and CDR2 as FYNNEI. Deletions cut 6 bases from V and 7 bases from J, with 13 bases between. CDR3 length: 13 residues.

There are a few counts of this clone. The CDR3 sequence: CASSLTARTGNTIYF. CDR3 sequence (DNA): TGCGCCAGCAGCTTAACTGCTCGAACGGGAAACACCATATATTTT. The chain links TRBV4-1 to TRBJ1-3; D is uncertain. CDR3 size: 15 residues. Germline V gene lookup returns CDR1 MGHRA and CDR2 YSYEKL. Trimming shortened V by 5 bases and J by 4 bases, and 15 bases separated the two germline ends.

The chain uses TRBV10-3 and TRBJ1-2, with 8 bases lining up with TRBD1. The germline gives CDR1 ENHRY, CDR2 SYGVKD. The CDR3 extends over 17 amino acids. The V segment lost 0 bases and the J segment 7 bases; nucleotides outside the gene matches: 13. The CDR3 reads CAISESSNEDRAPGYTF. The CDR3 region has the DNA TGTGCCATCAGTGAGTCGAGTAATGAGGACAGGGCCCCTGGCTACACCTTC.

The rearrangement uses TRBV27 and TRBJ2-3; 14 bases match TRBD2. The CDR3 consists of 18 residues. Trimming at V came to 0 bases and at J to 6 bases, leaving 8 bases not matched to a gene. Germline CDR1 is MNHEY and CDR2 is SMNVEV (reference sequence). The CDR3 region is CASSLSRGLAGERDTQYF. In DNA form, the CDR3 reads TGTGCCAGCAGTTTATCTCGGGGACTAGCGGGAGAGAGGGATACGCAGTATTTT.

The V gene is TRBV5-1, the J gene TRBJ2-3; 14 nucleotides agree with TRBD2. The CDR3 spans 20 residues. The V gene's germline CDR1 is SGHRS and CDR2 YFSETQ. The ends lost 1 base at V and 7 bases at J; junction bases unmatched: 17. The CDR3 sequence: CASSLSYPRLAGGHPHTQYF. CDR3 coding DNA: TGCGCCAGCAGCTTGTCATACCCCCGACTAGCGGGGGGGCACCCCCATACGCAGTATTTT.

The J gene is TRBJ1-2, the V gene TRBV5-1; 10 bases are a match to TRBD1. Germline CDR1 SGHRS, CDR2 YFSETQ. V shed 4 bases and J 4 bases; nucleotides not matched to a gene: 4. The CDR3 extends over 14 amino acids. The CDR3 DNA sequence: TGCGCCAGCAGCCCGGGACAGGGGAGCTATGGCTACACCTTC. Translated, it gives CASSPGQGSYGYTF.